One sample yielded the 3 T cell receptor beta chains listed below, sequenced in a study of graft-versus-host responses after intestinal transplantation. Their specific antigens are unknown. Clones were sequenced by immunoSEQ multiplex PCR, and TCRdb holds only the in-frame ones, with some missing. Here the sample spans fewer than 150,000 clones, 90% to 95% being singletons. The material sequenced was unstimulated CD4+ T cells sorted from spleen or lymph node cells, taken before intestinal transplant. The receptors shown here come from a human donor who received an intestinal transplant.

This chain joins TRBV7-3 and TRBJ1-1, with 7 bases fitting TRBD1. Unmatched junction bases numbered 5, after V lost 5 bases and J lost 2 bases. The germline V gene has CDR1 SGHTA and CDR2 FQGTGA. This CDR3 is built from 14 residues. The CDR3 region is CASSAGQANTEAFF. CDR3 coding DNA: TGTGCCAGCAGCGCCGGACAGGCTAACACTGAAGCTTTCTTT. The whole variable domain, filled in from reference TRBV7-3 and TRBJ1-1, reads GAGVSQTPSNKVTEKGKYVELRCDPISGHTALYWYRQSLGQGPEFLIYFQGTGAADDSGLPNDRFFAVRPEGSVSTLKIQRTERGDSAVYLCASSAGQANTEAFFGQGTRLTVV.

The V and J genes are TRBV7-2 and TRBJ1-1; D is perhaps TRBD1 (5 bases). This CDR3 region has 13 residues. Germline CDR1 and CDR2: SGHTA and FQGNSA. V lost 5 bases and J lost 8, with 15 bases in between. CDR3 DNA: TGTGCCAGCAGCCTCAGACAGAGAGGGGAAGCTTTCTTT. Translated, it gives CASSLRQRGEAFF.

With respect to this clone: Other DNA sequences within the sample encode an identical CDR3. The rearrangement uses TRBV6-1 and TRBJ1-1; TRBD1 might be the D (5 bases). Germline V gene sequence: CDR1 MNHNS, CDR2 SASEGT. This CDR3 is built from 14 residues. V was shortened by 4 bases and J by 1 base, with 10 bases between the two germline ends. DNA for the CDR3: TGTGCCAGCAGTGTGACAGTTAAGAACACTGAAGCTTTCTTT. Protein product: CASSVTVKNTEAFF.